The clone carrying this T cell receptor (beta chain) was picked up a small number of times. Its antigen is still unknown. Semi-nested PCR with Nested Universal Primer A followed constant-region reverse priming of full-length variable regions. A single record per CDR3 protein comes from TCRdb applying MiXCR to the 5' RACE reads. The data show about 46,000 distinct CDR3 sequences, around 26% seen once. J gave up 5 bases and V 4 bases, and 7 bases lay outside the gene matches. The CDR3 length is 14 residues. CDR1 and CDR2 from the germline V gene are GTSNPN and SVGIG (reference sequence). CD25-based Treg depletion was applied to purified naive CD4+ T cells. Study findings and constraints: Tumor memory CD4+ T cell TCR gene usage was found to cluster with blood and lymph node memory CD4+ cells and with lymph node naive CD4+ cells.

This chain links TRBV30 with TRBJ2-2; 7 bases are a match to TRBD1. Source material: naive CD4+ T cells sorted from blood. Subset in this sample: naive CD4+ T cells, CD4+CD45RA+CD25-. The origin of this receptor is a female donor with breast cancer. For the CDR3, the DNA is TGTGCCTGGAAGATGACAGGGTGGACCGGGGAGCTGTTTTTT. This gives the protein CAWKMTGWTGELFF. Full variable domain (rest looked up from reference TRBV30 and TRBJ2-2): SQTIHQWPATLVQPVGSPLSLECTVEGTSNPNLYWYRQAAGRGLQLLFYSVGIGQISSEVPQNLSASRPQDRQFILSSKKLLLSDSGFYLCAWKMTGWTGELFFGEGSRLTVL.